The subject of this entry is one T cell receptor (beta chain). The antigen is not known. Method: immunoSEQ multiplex PCR; TCRdb's copy keeps in-frame clones and lacks some. Of about 51,000 clones listed, over 75% are singletons. The data are from a study of early stage breast cancer tumors. Study-level findings and limits: Blood repertoires resembled normal breast more than tumor.

V shed 3 bases, J shed 0 bases, and the junction held 4 bases outside the gene matches. Germline values: CDR1 MNHEY, CDR2 SMNVEV (reference sequence). This CDR3 region has 16 residues. The genes are TRBV27 and TRBJ2-1; 8 bases align to TRBD1. Sequencing used blood. The TCR comes from a middle-aged person with breast cancer. CDR3: CASSFVGQGSYNEQFF. The CDR3 region has the DNA TGTGCCAGCAGTTTCGTTGGACAGGGCTCCTACAATGAGCAGTTCTTC.